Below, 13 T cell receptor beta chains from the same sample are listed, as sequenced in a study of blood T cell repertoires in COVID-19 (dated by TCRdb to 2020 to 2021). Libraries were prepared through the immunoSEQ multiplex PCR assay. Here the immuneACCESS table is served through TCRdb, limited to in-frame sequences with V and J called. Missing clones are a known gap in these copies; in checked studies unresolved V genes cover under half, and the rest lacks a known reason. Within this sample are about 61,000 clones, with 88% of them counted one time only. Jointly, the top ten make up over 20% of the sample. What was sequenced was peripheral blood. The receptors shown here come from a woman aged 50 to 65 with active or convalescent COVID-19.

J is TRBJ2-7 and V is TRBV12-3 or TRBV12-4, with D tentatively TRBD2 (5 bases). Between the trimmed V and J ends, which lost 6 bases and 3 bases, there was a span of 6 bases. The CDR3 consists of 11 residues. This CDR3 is CASSRGYEQYF. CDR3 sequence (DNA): TGTGCCAGCAGCCGGGGCTACGAGCAGTACTTC.

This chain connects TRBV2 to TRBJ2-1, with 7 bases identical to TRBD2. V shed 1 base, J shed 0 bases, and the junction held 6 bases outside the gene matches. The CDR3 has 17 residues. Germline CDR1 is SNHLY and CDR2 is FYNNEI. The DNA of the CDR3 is TGTGCCAGCAGTGAAGGGCGCCTAGCGGTCTCCTACAATGAGCAGTTCTTC. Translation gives CASSEGRLAVSYNEQFF.

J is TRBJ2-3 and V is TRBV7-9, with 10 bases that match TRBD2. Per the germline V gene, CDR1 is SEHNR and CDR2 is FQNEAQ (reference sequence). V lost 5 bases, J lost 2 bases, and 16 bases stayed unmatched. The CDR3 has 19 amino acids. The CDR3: CASSQTSGQPMGYTDTQYF. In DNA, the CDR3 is TGTGCCAGCAGCCAGACTAGCGGGCAACCCATGGGGTACACAGATACGCAGTATTTT.

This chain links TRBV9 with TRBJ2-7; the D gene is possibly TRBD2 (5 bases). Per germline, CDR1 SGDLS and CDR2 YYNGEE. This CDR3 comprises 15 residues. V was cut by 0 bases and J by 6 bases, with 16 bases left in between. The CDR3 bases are TGTGCCAGCAGCGTAGAAAGAGGGTCCCGCGGCGAGCAGTACTTC. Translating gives CASSVERGSRGEQYF.

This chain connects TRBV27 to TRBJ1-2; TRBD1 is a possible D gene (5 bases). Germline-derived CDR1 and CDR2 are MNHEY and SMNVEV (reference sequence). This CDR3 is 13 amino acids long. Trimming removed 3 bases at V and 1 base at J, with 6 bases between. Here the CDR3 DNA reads TGTGCCAGCAGTTTGACAGTTAACTATGGCTACACCTTC. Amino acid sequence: CASSLTVNYGYTF.

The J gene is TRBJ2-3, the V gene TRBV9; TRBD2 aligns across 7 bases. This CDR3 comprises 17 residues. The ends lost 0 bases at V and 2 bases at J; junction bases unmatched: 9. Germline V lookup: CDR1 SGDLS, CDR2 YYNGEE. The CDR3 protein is CASSVDLASGVTDTQYF. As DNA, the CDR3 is TGTGCCAGCAGCGTAGATCTCGCTAGCGGAGTCACAGATACGCAGTATTTT.

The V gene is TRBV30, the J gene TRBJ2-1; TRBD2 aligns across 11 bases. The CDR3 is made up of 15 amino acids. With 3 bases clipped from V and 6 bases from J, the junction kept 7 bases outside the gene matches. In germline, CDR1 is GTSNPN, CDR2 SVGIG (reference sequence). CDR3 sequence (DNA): TGTGCCTGGAGCCAACTAGCGGGAGTGGGCAATGAGCAGTTCTTC. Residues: CAWSQLAGVGNEQFF.

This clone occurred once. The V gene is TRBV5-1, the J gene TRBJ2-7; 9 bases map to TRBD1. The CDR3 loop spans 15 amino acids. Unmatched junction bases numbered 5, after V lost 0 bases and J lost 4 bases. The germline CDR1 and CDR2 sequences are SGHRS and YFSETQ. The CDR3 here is CASSLAWGTGYEQYF. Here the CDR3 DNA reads TGCGCCAGCAGCTTGGCCTGGGGGACAGGGTACGAGCAGTACTTC.

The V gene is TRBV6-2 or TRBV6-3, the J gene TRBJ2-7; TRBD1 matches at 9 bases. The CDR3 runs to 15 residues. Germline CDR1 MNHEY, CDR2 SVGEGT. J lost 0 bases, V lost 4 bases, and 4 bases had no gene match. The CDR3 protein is CASSSPDRGSYEQYF. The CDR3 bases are TGTGCCAGCAGTTCGCCGGACAGGGGCTCCTACGAGCAGTACTTC.

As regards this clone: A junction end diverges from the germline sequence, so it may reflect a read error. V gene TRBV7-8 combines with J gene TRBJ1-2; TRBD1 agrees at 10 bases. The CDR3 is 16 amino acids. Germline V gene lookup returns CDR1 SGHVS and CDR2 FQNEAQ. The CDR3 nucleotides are TGTGCCAGCAGCTTTGAACAGGGACAGGGGAATTTACAGATTCTCTTC. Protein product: CASSFEQGQGNLQILF.

The CDR3 DNA reads TGTGCCAGCAGCTTAGATCCCGGACTAGCGAACGAGCAGTACTTC. It translates to CASSLDPGLANEQYF. The V and J genes are TRBV7-9 and TRBJ2-7, with TRBD2 matching over 9 bases. Germline CDR1 is SEHNR and CDR2 is FQNEAQ (reference sequence). This CDR3 comprises 15 residues. The V segment lost 1 base and the J segment 5 bases; nucleotides outside the gene matches: 6.

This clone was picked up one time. The CDR3 nucleotides read TGTGCCAGCTCACCCGTATCTAGCGGGAGAGGGAATGAGCAGTTCTTC. This codes for CASSPVSSGRGNEQFF. The chain recombines TRBV18 with TRBJ2-1; 10 bases are shared with TRBD2. The germline CDR1 and CDR2 sequences are KGHSH and LQKENI. This CDR3 comprises 16 residues. V shed 3 bases, J shed 7 bases, and the junction held 9 bases outside the gene matches.

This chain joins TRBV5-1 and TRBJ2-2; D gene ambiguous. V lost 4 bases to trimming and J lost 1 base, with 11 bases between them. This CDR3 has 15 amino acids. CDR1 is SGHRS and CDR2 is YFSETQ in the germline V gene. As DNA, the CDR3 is TGCGCCAGCAGCCCTACACTACAGAACACCGGGGAGCTGTTTTTT. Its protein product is CASSPTLQNTGELFF.